The sequence of this TCR beta chain was determined in a study of tumor and adjacent non-tumor tissue in lung cancer. Study overall: Samples averaged around 4.2 million productive TCRbeta reads each.

This CDR3 is built from 15 residues. CDR1 and CDR2 (germline): DFQATT, SNEGSKA (reference sequence). This clonotype was seen more than once but under ten times. Its specificity is unknown. One junction end does not reproduce the germline sequence, and a read error may be involved. A modified ARM-PCR protocol with three rounds of nested PCR amplified TCRbeta. TCRdb analysed the multiplex PCR reads with MiXCR anew, one entry per CDR3 protein. The sample gives 200,000 to 250,000 distinct CDR3 sequences, 70% to 75% of which show up once; under 30% is in the top ten. This sample's RNA came from whole unsorted tissue. Between August and November 2014, newly diagnosed, chemotherapy-naive lung cancer patients underwent thoracic surgery in China. The study's findings and limits: Compared with tumor, normal lung showed significantly lower TCR diversity. Top 100 clones took a larger repertoire share in normal lung.

This receptor was obtained from a man aged 60 to 69 with non-small cell lung cancer. The sample comprised lung tumor tissue. The chain carries TRBV20-1 and TRBJ1-5; 8 nucleotides line up with TRBD1. This chain's CDR3 is CSARERRGLGQPQHF. CDR3 DNA: TGTAGTGCTAGAGAACGCAGGGGGCTGGGTCAGCCCCAGCATTTT.